This T cell receptor beta chain comes out of a study of blood T cells in healthy people across ages. Germline V CDR1 and CDR2: SGHTA, FQGNSA. The CDR3 is 16 residues long. Turning to this clonotype: One end of the junction is discordant with germline, which a read error may explain.

Primed by a sample-barcoded 5' primer and a J-beta primer mix, a second PCR proceeded for roughly 7 to 11 cycles. From the 5' RACE reads, TCRdb called clonotypes with MiXCR, one entry per CDR3 protein. Here the sample spans some 700,000 distinct CDR3 sequences, approximately 43% being singletons. The TCR sequence derives from a woman aged 60-75 years in good health. The V gene is TRBV7-2, the J gene TRBJ2-2, with TRBD2 as a possible D gene (6 bases). Source material: blood. The CDR3 DNA is TGTGCCAGCAGCTTTTGGGGCCTAGCGAATACCGGGGAGCTGTTTTTT. Amino acids: CASSFWGLANTGELFF.